Listed here are 5 T cell receptor beta chains from one sample, sequenced in a study of neurological immune-mediated disorders. Regarding time point: longitudinal time-point 3. TCRdb ran MiXCR on the 5' RACE reads and lists one entry per CDR3 protein. In the table there are over 90,000 distinct CDR3 sequences, about a tenth of which are singletons. Sequencing was performed on PBMCs. These receptors all stem from a female donor with HTLV-1-associated myelopathy (HAM/TSP).

Ten or more counts support this clonotype. The V gene is TRBV2, the J gene TRBJ2-4; 14 bases fit TRBD2. CDR1 SNHLY and CDR2 FYNNEI come from the germline V gene. Germline trimming cut 6 bases from V and 10 bases from J; bases unmatched to any gene: 11. This CDR3 region has 16 residues. Here the CDR3 reads CASSLTSGGARRIQYF. The CDR3, as DNA: TGTGCCAGCAGCCTGACTAGCGGGGGGGCCCGGAGGATTCAGTACTTC.

This clonotype was detected ten times or more. The rearrangement uses TRBV5-1 and TRBJ2-2; 9 bases agree with TRBD1. The CDR3 is 16 amino acids. The J segment lost 0 bases and the V segment lost 3 bases, leaving 3 bases of the junction unmatched. The germline gives CDR1 SGHRS, CDR2 YFSETQ. The CDR3 DNA reads TGCGCCAGCAGCTCCGGGACAGGGACGAACACCGGGGAGCTGTTTTTT. Its protein product is CASSSGTGTNTGELFF.

This clonotype was counted ten times or more. The V call is TRBV6-4, the J call TRBJ1-1, with 8 bases matching TRBD1. Germline V gives CDR1 MRHNA, CDR2 SNTAGT. V shed 8 bases and J 0 bases; nucleotides not matched to a gene: 11. The CDR3 has 16 residues. The CDR3 region is CASGIIQGVLNTEAFF. The CDR3 nucleotides read TGTGCCAGCGGAATAATACAGGGGGTCCTGAACACTGAAGCTTTCTTT.

The rearrangement joins TRBV5-6 to TRBJ2-7; TRBD1 aligns across 7 bases. The CDR3 has 15 amino acids. From germline, CDR1 is SGHDT and CDR2 YYEEEE. V trimming: 4 bases; J trimming: 3 bases; junction bases outside the gene matches: 10. The CDR3 spells CASSNRGRPNYEQYF. In DNA form, the CDR3 reads TGTGCCAGCAGCAACAGGGGACGGCCAAACTACGAGCAGTACTTC.

This clonotype was recorded many times. V and J are TRBV3-1 and TRBJ1-5, with D hard to call. V was shortened by 0 bases and J by 3 bases, with 6 bases between the two germline ends. Per germline, CDR1 LGHDT and CDR2 YNNKEL (reference sequence). The length of the CDR3 is 14 residues. CDR3: CASSQDWNNQPQHF. In nucleotides, the CDR3 is TGTGCCAGCAGCCAAGATTGGAACAATCAGCCCCAGCATTTT.